The entry below describes one T cell receptor beta chain. Its matching antigen is unknown. Patients having uncontrolled infection, another autoimmune disease, pregnancy or lactation were not included. Orbital computed tomography and thyroid ultrasound, together with serum TRAb and thyroxine and clinical symptoms, were used for diagnoses. It was RNA transcripts that yielded the amplified TCR beta CDR3 regions. HTBI primers were used for first-round RT-PCR of the TCR CDR3. TCRdb analysed the multiplex PCR reads with MiXCR anew, one entry per CDR3 protein. The data show 500,000 to 600,000 distinct CDR3 sequences, with about 45% seen just once and around 44% held by the top ten. The record originates from a study of T cells in Graves' hyperthyroidism and ophthalmopathy. Study findings and constraints: The model's output predicted ophthalmopathy at a median of roughly 6.9 months prior to onset. Blood samples included most of the expanded thyroid clonotypes exceeding 0.001.

Trimming took off 7 bases at V and 5 bases at J, with 17 bases between the two ends. CDR1 and CDR2 (germline): SGHTA, FQGTGA. The CDR3 runs to 14 residues. This TCR was sampled from an adult woman with Graves' disease, either hyperthyroidism or ophthalmopathy (not recorded which). Material for sequencing was peripheral blood or thyroid tissue (not recorded which). V and J are TRBV7-3 and TRBJ2-5; D is perhaps TRBD2 (7 bases). CDR3 in DNA: TGTGCCAGCACCCGCGGGGGCGGGGAGGAGACCCAGTACTTC. Translation: CASTRGGGEETQYF.